Listed here are 20 T cell receptor beta chains from one sample, sequenced in a study of T cell repertoires in cytomegalovirus infection. TCRdb re-derived calls from the reads in MiXCR, one entry per CDR3 protein. The data show some 280,000 distinct CDR3 sequences, roughly 13% seen once. The sample consisted of PBMCs. The receptors here all came from a human donor in good health (CMV status not recorded). Some clones in this sample may be carry-over from other donors' samples.

This clonotype was counted at least ten times. The chain carries TRBV7-3 and TRBJ2-2, with D perhaps given as TRBD1 or TRBD2 (6 bases each). CDR1 and CDR2 from the germline V gene are SGHTA and FQGTGA. Trimming pared 1 base from V and 8 bases from J, leaving 17 bases between. The CDR3 runs to 16 residues. In DNA form, the CDR3 reads TGTGCCAGCAGCTTAAAGCCGGGGGCCCTGGCTGGGGAGCTGTTTTTT. Translated: CASSLKPGALAGELFF.

The V and J genes are TRBV6-2 or TRBV6-3 and TRBJ2-7; no clear D gene. This CDR3 is built from 9 residues. Trimming pared 7 bases from V and 4 bases from J, leaving 2 bases between. In germline, CDR1 is MNHEY, CDR2 SVGEGT. The chain's CDR3 is CASKYEQYF. The CDR3 DNA is TGTGCCAGCAAGTACGAGCAGTACTTC.

Note on this clonotype: It may be a read error: a sequence one base away is much more abundant. The V gene is TRBV20-1, the J gene TRBJ2-1, with 7 bases fitting TRBD2. Germline lookup yields CDR1 DFQATT and CDR2 SNEGSKA (reference sequence). The CDR3 is made up of 13 amino acids. The CDR3 region is CRACGLVVYEQFF. As DNA, the CDR3 is TGCAGAGCGTGTGGACTAGTTGTGTATGAGCAGTTCTTC.

This clonotype was seen ten or more times. This chain connects TRBV3-1 to TRBJ2-5; TRBD1 matches 7 bases. The CDR3 has 16 amino acids. The V gene's germline CDR1 is LGHDT and CDR2 YNNKEL (reference sequence). V trimming: 1 base; J trimming: 4 bases; junction bases outside the gene matches: 9. The CDR3 spells CASSQGIPDRLETQYF. The DNA for the CDR3 is TGTGCCAGCAGCCAAGGAATCCCGGACAGGTTAGAGACCCAGTACTTC.

This clonotype has a count of ten or more. This chain links TRBV7-8 with TRBJ2-1, with a tentative D call TRBD1 (6 bases). There are 16 residues in the CDR3. Trimming cost V 5 bases and J 3 bases, with 17 bases left between them. CDR1 SGHVS and CDR2 FQNEAQ come from the germline V gene. The CDR3 bases are TGTGCCAGCAGCCCTCAACCCGGACAGAGCTACAATGAGCAGTTCTTC. Translating gives CASSPQPGQSYNEQFF.

On this clonotype: Being one base from a much bigger clone, this may be a read error. The V gene is TRBV7-2, the J gene TRBJ2-2, with 8 bases that match TRBD2. Germline V CDR1 and CDR2: SGHTA, FQGNSA. The CDR3 covers 12 residues. Here the CDR3 DNA reads TGTGCCAGCAGCTGGGTTAGCGGGGAGCTGGTTTTT. This codes for CASSWVSGELVF.

This clonotype was recorded many times. V usage is TRBV28 and J usage is TRBJ1-5; no firm D call. The CDR3 is 15 residues long. Between the trimmed V and J ends, which lost 2 bases and 0 bases, there was a span of 8 bases. Germline loops: CDR1 MDHEN, CDR2 SYDVKM. Here the CDR3 DNA reads TGTGCCAGCAGTTTAGGGCTCGGTAGCAATCAGCCCCAGCATTTT. Its translation: CASSLGLGSNQPQHF.

In this sample, this clonotype turned up many times. The chain employs TRBV7-2 and TRBJ2-1; 7 bases map to TRBD2. V trimming: 5 bases; J trimming: 7 bases; junction bases outside the gene matches: 8. CDR1 and CDR2 (germline): SGHTA, FQGNSA. This CDR3 has 14 residues. The CDR3 spells CASSTRTRENEQFF. In DNA form, the CDR3 reads TGTGCCAGCAGCACCCGGACTAGAGAGAATGAGCAGTTCTTC.

This clonotype was seen repeatedly, ten times or more. The rearrangement joins TRBV28 to TRBJ2-1; 11 bases align to TRBD2. The junction had 12 bases not matched to a gene; V was cut back by 5 bases and J by 6 bases. CDR1 and CDR2 (germline): MDHEN, SYDVKM. This CDR3 is built from 17 residues. CDR3 coding DNA: TGTGCCAGCAGTCCCGAGCCCACTAGCGGGAGTAGCAATGAGCAGTTCTTC. Translating it yields CASSPEPTSGSSNEQFF.

This clonotype was counted many times. The rearrangement links TRBV7-2 to TRBJ2-5, with unresolved D. There are 14 residues in the CDR3. From germline, CDR1 is SGHTA and CDR2 FQGNSA. Trimming took off 2 bases at V and 6 bases at J, with 13 bases between the two ends. CDR3 loop: CASSLRVGRQTQYF. The CDR3 DNA reads TGTGCCAGCAGCTTACGGGTCGGGCGGCAGACCCAGTACTTC. The variable domain in full, with the rest retrieved from reference TRBV7-2 and TRBJ2-5, is GAGVSQSPSNKVTEKGKDVELRCDPISGHTALYWYRQSLGQGLEFLIYFQGNSAPDKSGLPSDRFSAERTGGSVSTLTIQRTQQEDSAVYLCASSLRVGRQTQYFGPGTRLLVL.

This clonotype was counted at least ten times. The chain uses TRBV7-8 and TRBJ2-5; 16 nucleotides line up with TRBD2. CDR3 length: 17 residues. The J segment lost 5 bases and the V segment lost 5 bases, leaving 8 bases of the junction unmatched. Germline V gene lookup returns CDR1 SGHVS and CDR2 FQNEAQ. Here the CDR3 DNA reads TGTGCCAGCAGCCCTGGGACTAGCGGGAGGGCCCAGGAGACCCAGTACTTC. Amino acid sequence: CASSPGTSGRAQETQYF.

This clonotype was counted at least ten times. V usage is TRBV20-1 and J usage is TRBJ1-1; TRBD1 is a possible D gene (5 bases). Germline V gene lookup returns CDR1 DFQATT and CDR2 SNEGSKA (reference sequence). Trimming stripped 2 bases from V and 3 bases from J, with 13 bases between. This CDR3 comprises 14 residues. Written as DNA, the CDR3 is TGCAGTGCTAGAAGCCTAGGAGGGGACACTGAAGCTTTCTTT. Its protein is CSARSLGGDTEAFF.

The table lists this clonotype with a few counts. CDR3: CASSPSGTGAFF. CDR3 nucleotides: TGTGCCAGCAGCCCGTCCGGGACAGGGGCTTTCTTT. The chain recombines TRBV6-6 with TRBJ1-1, with 9 bases aligning to TRBD1. Germline V gives CDR1 MNHNY, CDR2 SVGAGI (reference sequence). V trimming: 6 bases; J trimming: 11 bases; junction bases outside the gene matches: 7. The CDR3 consists of 12 residues.

This clonotype was detected ten times or more. The chain carries TRBV7-3 and TRBJ1-4; 9 nucleotides match TRBD1. There are 15 residues in the CDR3. Germline values: CDR1 SGHTA, CDR2 FQGTGA. V lost 2 bases to trimming and J lost 5 bases; unmatched junction nucleotides: 3. The CDR3: CASSLDGTGNEKLFF. CDR3 in DNA: TGTGCCAGCAGCTTAGATGGGACAGGGAATGAAAAACTGTTTTTT.

The chain recombines TRBV5-4 with TRBJ1-1, with a tentative D call TRBD1 (5 bases). The CDR3 loop spans 17 amino acids. V was trimmed by 2 bases and J by 0 bases, leaving 17 bases between them. Germline-derived CDR1 and CDR2 are SGHNT and YYREEE (reference sequence). Written as DNA, the CDR3 is TGTGCCAGCAGCTTACCTCAGGCGGGACTAATGAACACTGAAGCTTTCTTT. Amino acid sequence: CASSLPQAGLMNTEAFF.

This clonotype was seen repeatedly, ten times or more. The chain combines TRBV6-1 with TRBJ2-3; D is possibly TRBD2 (5 bases). Trimming left V 10 bases short and J 0 bases short, with 11 bases between. The CDR3 covers 13 residues. The germline CDR1 and CDR2 sequences are MNHNS and SASEGT. CDR3 bases: TGTGCCACGCTACTAGTTAGCACAGATACGCAGTATTTT. Residues: CATLLVSTDTQYF.

This clonotype came up a few times. The chain uses TRBV28 and TRBJ2-7; D is ambiguous. V was clipped by 4 bases and J by 3 bases, with 7 bases between them. This CDR3 comprises 12 residues. CDR1 is MDHEN and CDR2 is SYDVKM in the germline V gene. The chain's CDR3 is CASSSAYYEQYF. In DNA, the CDR3 is TGTGCCAGCAGTTCCGCTTACTACGAGCAGTACTTC.

V usage is TRBV29-1 and J usage is TRBJ1-5; D ambiguous. Germline V gene sequence: CDR1 SQVTM, CDR2 ANQGSEA. The length of the CDR3 is 12 residues. V was clipped by 4 bases and J by 5 bases, with 9 bases between them. The CDR3 region has the DNA TGCAGCGTTGGATCCGGGGATCAGCCCCAGCATTTT. It yields the protein CSVGSGDQPQHF.

This clonotype appeared many times. J is TRBJ2-1 and V is TRBV7-9; 9 bases match TRBD1. Germline trimming cut 5 bases from V and 5 bases from J; bases unmatched to any gene: 4. Germline loops: CDR1 SEHNR, CDR2 FQNEAQ (reference sequence). The CDR3 covers 14 residues. CDR3 nucleotide sequence: TGTGCCAGCAGCCTACAGGGGGCCCACAATGAGCAGTTCTTC. This codes for CASSLQGAHNEQFF.

The chain combines TRBV19 with TRBJ1-5, with no clear D. The CDR3 runs 12 residues. Trimming left V 3 bases short and J 12 bases short, with 12 bases between. The germline gives CDR1 LNHDA, CDR2 SQIVND (reference sequence). The CDR3 coding sequence is TGTGCCAGTAGTATGGAGGGTCTGATCCAGCATTTT. It specifies CASSMEGLIQHF.